The 19 T cell receptor beta chains reported below all come from one sample, sequenced in a study of PD-1 blockade in classical Hodgkin lymphoma. Sequenced by immunoSEQ multiplex PCR; TCRdb stores in-frame clones only, minus some. The data hold 20,000 to 25,000 clones, with roughly 70% observed a single time. Each patient relapsed following autologous stem cell transplantation, and prior brentuximab vedotin exposure differed. Source: peripheral blood mononuclear cells (PBMCs), taken at baseline. These receptors were collected from a human donor with classical Hodgkin lymphoma.

This chain connects TRBV18 to TRBJ2-5; D remains unclear. Germline V gene lookup returns CDR1 KGHSH and CDR2 LQKENI. Trimming took 2 bases from V and 0 from J, leaving 7 bases between them. This CDR3 spans 14 amino acids. CDR3 bases: TGTGCCAGCTCACCAGGGCTGTACCAAGAGACCCAGTACTTC. It yields the protein CASSPGLYQETQYF. Based on the CDR3 plus reference TRBV18 and TRBJ2-5, the full variable domain is NAGVMQNPRHLVRRRGQEARLRCSPMKGHSHVYWYRQLPEEGLKFMVYLQKENIIDESGMPKERFSAEFPKEGPSILRIQQVVRGDSAAYFCASSPGLYQETQYFGPGTRLLVL.

The chain joins TRBV5-6 to TRBJ1-1, with D possibly matching TRBD1 (6 bases). Germline CDR1 is SGHDT and CDR2 is YYEEEE. This CDR3 comprises 15 residues. Trimming removed 3 bases from V and 0 bases from J, with 12 bases in between. CDR3 residues: CASSWGPSMNTEAFF. Here the CDR3 DNA reads TGTGCCAGCAGCTGGGGGCCAAGCATGAACACTGAAGCTTTCTTT.

The CDR3 DNA follows: TGTGCCATCAGTCCGGGAGGGGCAACTAATGAAAAACTGTTTTTT. Encoded protein: CAISPGGATNEKLFF. The chain combines TRBV10-3 with TRBJ1-4; a weak D match, TRBD1 (5 bases). CDR1 and CDR2 (germline): ENHRY, SYGVKD. Deletions cut 5 bases from V and 0 bases from J, with 10 bases between. The CDR3 has 15 amino acids.

This chain joins TRBV7-2 and TRBJ1-3; D not resolved. Looked up from germline, CDR1 is SGHTA and CDR2 is FQGNSA. The CDR3 covers 14 residues. V gave up 6 bases and J gave up 0 bases, with 9 bases separating them. The CDR3 DNA is TGTGCCAGCAGTCATCGGGACTCTGGAAACACCATATATTTT. It specifies CASSHRDSGNTIYF.

This chain connects TRBV14 to TRBJ2-3; no clear D gene. Trimming removed 4 bases at V and 0 bases at J, with 11 bases between. Germline CDR1 is SGHDN and CDR2 is FVKESK. The CDR3 consists of 15 residues. The CDR3 sequence: CASSLVGSSTDTQYF. The CDR3 coding sequence is TGTGCCAGCAGCCTCGTAGGCTCTAGCACAGATACGCAGTATTTT.

This clone was detected only a few times. V gene TRBV4-2 combines with J gene TRBJ2-7; D may match TRBD1 or TRBD2 (5 bases each). V was cut by 1 base and J by 6 bases, with 19 bases left in between. This CDR3 spans 16 amino acids. Germline V CDR1 and CDR2: LGHNA, YNFKEQ. Here the CDR3 reads CASSQGGALEVGEQYF. In nucleotides, the CDR3 is TGTGCCAGCAGCCAAGGAGGGGCTCTAGAGGTCGGCGAGCAGTACTTC.

The rearrangement links TRBV6-6 to TRBJ1-2, with D hard to call. V lost 11 bases and J lost 7, with 20 bases in between. The CDR3 runs to 13 residues. Per germline, CDR1 MNHNY and CDR2 SVGAGI (reference sequence). The CDR3 reads CAGTPIRPGGYTF. The DNA for the CDR3 is TGTGCCGGCACCCCAATACGGCCTGGTGGCTACACCTTC.

This clone is a singleton in its sample. The chain has TRBV19 and TRBJ2-3; weak D call: TRBD1 (6 bases). Germline V gene sequence: CDR1 LNHDA, CDR2 SQIVND (reference sequence). The CDR3 has 16 residues. V lost 3 bases to trimming and J lost 3 bases, with 16 bases between them. For the CDR3, the DNA is TGTGCCAGTAGTATCGGTGGAGGCAGGGGAACAGATACGCAGTATTTT. Translated: CASSIGGGRGTDTQYF.

J is TRBJ1-1 and V is TRBV5-4; the D gene is possibly TRBD1 (6 bases). CDR3 size: 14 residues. Trimming cost V 4 bases and J 0 bases, with 10 bases left between them. Germline CDR1 and CDR2: SGHNT and YYREEE (reference sequence). Here the CDR3 reads CASSGQQLNTEAFF. The CDR3, as DNA: TGTGCCAGCAGCGGACAGCAGCTGAACACTGAAGCTTTCTTT. Drawing the rest from reference TRBV5-4 and TRBJ1-1, the complete variable domain is ETGVTQSPTHLIKTRGQQVTLRCSSQSGHNTVSWYQQALGQGPQFIFQYYREEENGRGNFPPRFSGLQFPNYSSELNVNALELDDSALYLCASSGQQLNTEAFFGQGTRLTVV.

Only a few counts were recorded for this clone. CDR3 loop: CASSPVHAGEQYF. Here the CDR3 DNA reads TGTGCCAGCTCACCGGTTCACGCGGGCGAGCAGTACTTC. V and J are TRBV18 and TRBJ2-7, with D possibly being TRBD2 (5 bases). Trimming left V 3 bases short and J 6 bases short, with 12 bases between. Germline V gene sequence: CDR1 KGHSH, CDR2 LQKENI. This CDR3 spans 13 amino acids. Complete variable domain (other parts from reference TRBV18 and TRBJ2-7): NAGVMQNPRHLVRRRGQEARLRCSPMKGHSHVYWYRQLPEEGLKFMVYLQKENIIDESGMPKERFSAEFPKEGPSILRIQQVVRGDSAAYFCASSPVHAGEQYFGPGTRLTVT.

The J gene is TRBJ1-3, the V gene TRBV5-6; D gene unclear. The CDR3 runs 15 residues. V was clipped by 2 bases and J by 0 bases, with 9 bases between them. Germline V lookup: CDR1 SGHDT, CDR2 YYEEEE. CDR3 region: CASSFVGSSGNTIYF. The CDR3 nucleotides are TGTGCCAGCAGCTTTGTCGGGTCCTCTGGAAACACCATATATTTT.

The CDR3, as DNA: TGCGCCAGCAGCCAATTACCGGGACTAGCGGAAGAGACCCAGTACTTC. It encodes CASSQLPGLAEETQYF. The chain combines TRBV4-1 with TRBJ2-5; 11 bases align to TRBD2. Germline CDR1 reads MGHRA; CDR2 reads YSYEKL. Trimming cost V 2 bases and J 3 bases; bases outside gene matches: 5. The CDR3 has 16 residues.

This clone has just one count. The rearrangement joins TRBV10-3 to TRBJ1-4; no reliable D call. CDR3 length: 17 amino acids. Germline V CDR1 and CDR2: ENHRY, SYGVKD. Trimming took off 0 bases at V and 0 bases at J, with 11 bases between the two ends. The CDR3 loop reads CAISESRAAATNEKLFF. The CDR3 DNA reads TGTGCCATCAGTGAGTCGAGGGCAGCCGCAACTAATGAAAAACTGTTTTTT.

In this sample, this clone turned up once. J is TRBJ2-7 and V is TRBV18; 8 bases match TRBD2. V dropped 6 bases and J dropped 2; count of bases not matched to a gene: 9. Looked up from germline, CDR1 is KGHSH and CDR2 is LQKENI. The CDR3 covers 15 residues. The CDR3 spells CASSPYGGGPYEQYF. CDR3 nucleotide sequence: TGTGCCAGCTCCCCCTACGGCGGGGGGCCCTACGAGCAGTACTTC.

This sequence joins TRBV15 and TRBJ2-2; TRBD2 agrees at 7 bases. V was clipped by 0 bases and J by 4 bases; unmatched bases: 2. The germline CDR1 and CDR2 sequences are LNHNV and YYDKDF (reference sequence). This CDR3 is 15 amino acids long. Here the CDR3 reads CATSRDREVTGELFF. CDR3 nucleotide sequence: TGTGCCACCAGCAGAGATCGGGAGGTCACCGGGGAGCTGTTTTTT.

This clone occurred once. The V call is TRBV5-5, the J call TRBJ1-5; no definite D call. This CDR3 region has 12 residues. The germline gives CDR1 SGHKS, CDR2 YYEKEE (reference sequence). Trimming removed 7 bases from V and 4 bases from J, with 9 bases in between. CDR3: CASQKPNQPQHF. The CDR3 DNA reads TGTGCCAGCCAGAAGCCTAATCAGCCCCAGCATTTT.

This clone occurred a few times. The chain uses TRBV30 and TRBJ1-4, with TRBD1 matching over 7 bases. The germline V gene has CDR1 GTSNPN and CDR2 SVGIG (reference sequence). The CDR3 length is 12 residues. Germline trimming cut 0 bases from V and 13 bases from J; bases unmatched to any gene: 5. CDR3 DNA: TGTGCCTGGAGTGTACATCGGGACAGACTGTTTTTT. Residues: CAWSVHRDRLFF.

The genes are TRBV15 and TRBJ2-5, with 8 positions matching TRBD1. Per germline, CDR1 LNHNV and CDR2 YYDKDF (reference sequence). This CDR3 comprises 15 residues. J was trimmed by 4 bases and V by 3 bases; bases with no gene match: 7. CDR3 sequence reads: CATSSWTGRAETQYF. In DNA form, the CDR3 reads TGTGCCACCAGCAGCTGGACAGGGCGGGCAGAGACCCAGTACTTC.

This clone came up a few times. The gene calls are TRBV5-3 and TRBJ1-5; 7 bases are shared with TRBD1. TRBV5-3 is an ORF for which the function is uncertain. Trimming cost V 8 bases and J 1 base; bases outside gene matches: 9. CDR3 length: 15 amino acids. This CDR3 is CASSIQGFSNQPQHF. CDR3 sequence (DNA): TGTGCCAGCAGCATACAGGGGTTCAGCAATCAGCCCCAGCATTTT.